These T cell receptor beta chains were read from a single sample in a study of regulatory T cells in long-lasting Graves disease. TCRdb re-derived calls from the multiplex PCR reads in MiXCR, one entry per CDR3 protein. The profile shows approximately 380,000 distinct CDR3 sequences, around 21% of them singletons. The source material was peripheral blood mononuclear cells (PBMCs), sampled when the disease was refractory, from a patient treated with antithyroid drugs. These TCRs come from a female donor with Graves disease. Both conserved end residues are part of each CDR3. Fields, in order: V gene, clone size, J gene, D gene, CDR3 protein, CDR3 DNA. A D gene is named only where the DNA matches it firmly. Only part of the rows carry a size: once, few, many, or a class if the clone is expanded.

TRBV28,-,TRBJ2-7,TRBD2,CASSLGRGGGYEQYF,TGTGCCAGCAGTCTCGGTCGGGGGGGAGGTTACGAGCAGTACTTC
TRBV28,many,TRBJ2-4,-,CASSLSLSRQMPLAKNIQYF,TGTGCCAGCAGTTTAAGTCTCTCTCGACAGATGCCATTAGCCAAAAACATTCAGTACTTC
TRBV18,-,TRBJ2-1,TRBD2,CASSPTSGRHEQFF,TGTGCCAGCTCACCAACTAGCGGGAGGCATGAGCAGTTCTTC
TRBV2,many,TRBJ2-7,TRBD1,CASSLSGQGPEQYF,TGTGCCAGCAGCCTTTCGGGACAGGGACCCGAGCAGTACTTC
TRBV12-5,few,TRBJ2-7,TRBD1,CASGPGGSYEQYF,TGTGCTAGTGGTCCAGGGGGCTCCTACGAGCAGTACTTC
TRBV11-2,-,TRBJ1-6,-,CASSHNSAGERSPLHF,TGCGCCAGCAGCCACAATTCGGCCGGGGAGCGTTCACCCCTCCACTTT
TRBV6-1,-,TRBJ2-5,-,CASGYTRYPKETQYF,TGTGCCAGCGGTTACACCCGGTATCCCAAAGAGACCCAGTACTTC
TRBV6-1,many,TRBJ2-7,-,CASSENPGMAAPYEQYF,TGTGCCAGCAGTGAAAACCCCGGTATGGCGGCCCCCTACGAGCAGTACTTC
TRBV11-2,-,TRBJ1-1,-,CASSSRGHPNTEAFF,TGTGCCAGCAGCAGCCGAGGACACCCGAACACTGAAGCTTTCTTT
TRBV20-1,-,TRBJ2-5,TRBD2,CSARGGRVQETQYF,TGCAGTGCTAGAGGAGGGAGGGTCCAAGAGACCCAGTACTTC
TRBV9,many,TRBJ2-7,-,CASSVTGGSYEQYF,TGTGCCAGCAGCGTAACCGGGGGCTCCTACGAGCAGTACTTC
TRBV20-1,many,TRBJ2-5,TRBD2,CSARSGGRWQETQYF,TGCAGTGCTAGATCGGGGGGGAGGTGGCAAGAGACCCAGTACTTC
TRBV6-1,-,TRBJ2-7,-,CASSRRVGTQTYEQYF,TGTGCCAGCAGCCGCAGGGTGGGGACCCAGACCTACGAGCAGTACTTC
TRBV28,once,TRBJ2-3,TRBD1,CASSFGMTGGGDTQYF,TGTGCCAGCAGTTTTGGGATGACAGGGGGGGGAGATACGCAGTATTTT
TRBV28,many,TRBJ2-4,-,CASSARMLAKNIQYF,TGTGCCAGCAGCGCACGAATGCTAGCCAAAAACATTCAGTACTTC
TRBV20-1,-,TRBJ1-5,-,CSASEGVSNQPQHF,TGCAGTGCTAGTGAGGGAGTGAGCAATCAGCCCCAGCATTTT
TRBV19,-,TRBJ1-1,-,CASSALAGSTEAFF,TGTGCCAGTAGTGCCCTTGCCGGGTCCACTGAAGCTTTCTTT
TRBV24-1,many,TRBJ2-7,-,CATSDPRAGINSYEQYF,TGTGCCACCAGTGACCCCCGAGCCGGGATTAACTCCTACGAGCAGTACTTC
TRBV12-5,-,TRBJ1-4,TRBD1,CASGSDPGTEGAFDEKLFF,TGTGCTAGTGGTTCGGACCCCGGGACAGAGGGCGCATTTGATGAAAAACTGTTTTTT
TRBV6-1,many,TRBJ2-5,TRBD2,CASRPGLAVMYQETQYF,TGTGCCAGCAGACCAGGACTAGCGGTTATGTACCAAGAGACCCAGTACTTC
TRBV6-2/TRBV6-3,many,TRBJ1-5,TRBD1,CASSYRAGGEPQHF,TGTGCCAGCAGTTACAGGGCAGGGGGAGAACCCCAGCATTTT
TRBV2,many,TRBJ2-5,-,CASQQNVQSQETQYF,TGTGCCAGCCAACAGAACGTCCAGAGTCAAGAGACCCAGTACTTC
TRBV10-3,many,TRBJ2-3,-,CAISPSVGVGAVDTQYF,TGTGCCATCAGTCCCTCAGTAGGGGTAGGGGCGGTAGATACGCAGTATTTT
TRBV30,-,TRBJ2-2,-,CACLWAGNLVRTGELFF,TGTGCCTGCTTGTGGGCGGGCAATCTAGTCCGCACCGGGGAGCTGTTTTTT
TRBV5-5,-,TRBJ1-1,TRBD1,CASSAGTGAVF,TGTGCCAGCAGCGCCGGGACAGGCGCTGTCTTT
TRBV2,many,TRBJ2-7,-,CASTKGTGAYEQYF,TGTGCCAGCACGAAGGGGACGGGGGCCTACGAGCAGTACTTC
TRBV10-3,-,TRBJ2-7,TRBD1,CAIKVDRSSYEQYF,TGTGCCATCAAAGTGGACAGGTCTTCCTACGAGCAGTACTTC
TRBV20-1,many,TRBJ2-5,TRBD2,CSAPPGTNTRTQYF,TGCAGTGCTCCTCCTGGGACTAATACCAGGACCCAGTACTTC
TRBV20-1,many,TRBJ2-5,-,CSASSRETQYF,TGCAGTGCTAGTAGTAGAGAGACCCAGTACTTC
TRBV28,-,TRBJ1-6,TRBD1,CASSDPTGTNSPLHF,TGTGCCAGCAGTGACCCGACAGGGACCAATTCACCCCTCCACTTT
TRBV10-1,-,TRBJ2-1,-,CASSRLRDFDNEQFF,TGCGCCAGCAGTAGGCTACGGGACTTTGACAATGAGCAGTTCTTC